This T cell receptor beta chain was documented in a study of Graves' ophthalmopathy and Graves' hyperthyroidism. The CDR3 length is 16 residues. Germline lookup yields CDR1 ENHRY and CDR2 SYGVKD. V lost 4 bases and J 0 bases, leaving 10 bases between the germline ends. This clonotype was found a few times. It may be a read error: a sequence one base away is much more abundant. Amplification from RNA transcripts yielded the TCR beta CDR3 regions. The library came from an HTBI-primed first-round RT-PCR and a second-round multiplex PCR. From the multiplex PCR reads, TCRdb called clonotypes with MiXCR, one entry per CDR3 protein. Seen here are more than 300,000 distinct CDR3 sequences, 15% observed once, and the top ten hold roughly 7%.

The sample comprised peripheral blood. This clonotype was sampled from a woman younger than 30 with stable Graves' hyperthyroidism. The chain joins TRBV10-3 to TRBJ2-6; tentative D call: TRBD1 (5 bases). The CDR3, as DNA: TGTGCCATCAGTGTAGGGGTTTTCTCTGGGGCCAACGTCCTGACTTTC. This codes for CAISVGVFSGANVLTF.